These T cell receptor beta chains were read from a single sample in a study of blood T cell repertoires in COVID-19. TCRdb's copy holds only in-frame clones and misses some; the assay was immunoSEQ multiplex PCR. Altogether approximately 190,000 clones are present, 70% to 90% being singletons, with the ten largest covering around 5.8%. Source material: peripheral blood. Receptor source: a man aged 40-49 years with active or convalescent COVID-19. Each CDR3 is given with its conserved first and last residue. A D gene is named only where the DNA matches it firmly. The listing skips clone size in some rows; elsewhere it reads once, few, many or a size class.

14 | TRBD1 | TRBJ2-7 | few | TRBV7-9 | CASSLTGTGVEQYF | TGTGCCAGCAGCCTTACCGGGACAGGGGTCGAGCAGTACTTC
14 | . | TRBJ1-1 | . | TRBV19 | CASSIRRVNTEAFF | TGTGCCAGTAGTATCAGGAGGGTGAACACTGAAGCTTTCTTT
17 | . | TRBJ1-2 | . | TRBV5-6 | CASSLVKQAGRVYGYTF | TGTGCCAGCAGCTTGGTAAAGCAGGCGGGAAGGGTCTATGGCTACACCTTC
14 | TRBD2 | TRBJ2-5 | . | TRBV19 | CASSITSGKATQYF | TGTGCCAGTAGTATCACTAGCGGGAAGGCGACCCAGTACTTC
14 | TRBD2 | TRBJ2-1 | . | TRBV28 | CASSRIGTSGGWFF | TGTGCCAGCAGTCGAATCGGGACTAGCGGGGGGTGGTTCTTC
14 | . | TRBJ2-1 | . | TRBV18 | CASSPTGTYNEQFF | TGTGCCAGCTCACCGACCGGGACATACAATGAGCAGTTCTTC
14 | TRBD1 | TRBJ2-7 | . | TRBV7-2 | CASTPGQGAYEQYF | TGTGCCAGCACCCCCGGACAGGGGGCCTACGAGCAGTACTTC
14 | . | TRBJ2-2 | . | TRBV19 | CASSIRQGGGELFF | TGTGCCAGTAGTATTAGACAGGGAGGCGGGGAGCTGTTTTTT
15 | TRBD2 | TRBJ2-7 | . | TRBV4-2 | CASSQGGGATYEQYF | TGTGCCAGCAGCCAAGGGGGGGGAGCCACCTACGAGCAGTACTTC
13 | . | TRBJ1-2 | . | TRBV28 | CASSAQQLYGYTF | TGTGCCAGCAGTGCACAGCAGCTTTATGGCTACACCTTC
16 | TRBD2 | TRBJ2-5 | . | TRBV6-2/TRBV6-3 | CASSATSGRVGETQYF | TGTGCCAGCAGTGCGACTAGCGGGAGAGTAGGAGAGACCCAGTACTTC
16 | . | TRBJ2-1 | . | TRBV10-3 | CAISESRAGSVNEQFF | TGTGCCATCAGTGAGTCAAGGGCGGGGTCGGTCAATGAGCAGTTCTTC
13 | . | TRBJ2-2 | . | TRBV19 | CASSQLGTGELFF | TGTGCCAGTAGTCAACTAGGGACCGGGGAGCTGTTTTTT
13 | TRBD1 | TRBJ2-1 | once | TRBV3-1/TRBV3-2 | CASSPDRANEQFF | TGTGCCAGCAGCCCGGACAGGGCCAATGAGCAGTTCTTC
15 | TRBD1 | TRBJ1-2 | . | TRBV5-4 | CASSRTGSGGYGYTF | TGTGCCAGCAGCCGGACAGGTTCAGGGGGCTATGGCTACACCTTC
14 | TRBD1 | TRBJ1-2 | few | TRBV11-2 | CASSSGQGALGYTF | TGTGCCAGCAGCAGTGGACAGGGGGCGCTAGGCTACACCTTC
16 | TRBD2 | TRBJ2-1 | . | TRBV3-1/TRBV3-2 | CASSLIRAGDLNEQFF | TGTGCCAGCAGCCTCATCAGAGCGGGGGACCTCAATGAGCAGTTCTTC
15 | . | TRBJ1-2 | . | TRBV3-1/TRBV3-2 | CASSQGTPSNYGYTF | TGTGCCAGCAGCCAGGGGACACCATCTAACTATGGCTACACCTTC
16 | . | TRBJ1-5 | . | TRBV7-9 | CASSLVGPTGHQPQHF | TGTGCCAGCAGCTTAGTTGGGCCCACAGGGCATCAGCCCCAGCATTTT
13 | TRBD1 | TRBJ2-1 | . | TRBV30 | CAWSVQGANEQFF | TGTGCCTGGAGTGTACAGGGGGCGAATGAGCAGTTCTTC
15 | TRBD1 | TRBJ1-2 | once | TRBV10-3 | CAISETDREGNGYTF | TGTGCCATCAGTGAGACGGACAGGGAGGGAAATGGCTACACCTTC
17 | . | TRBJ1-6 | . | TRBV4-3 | CASSQVPRETLGPPLHF | TGCGCCAGCAGCCAAGTCCCCAGGGAAACATTGGGGCCACCCCTCCACTTT
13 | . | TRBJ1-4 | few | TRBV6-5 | CASSYRGNEKLFF | TGTGCCAGCAGTTACCGAGGAAATGAAAAACTGTTTTTT
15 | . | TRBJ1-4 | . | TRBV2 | CASSEARGIFEKLFF | TGTGCCAGCAGTGAAGCGAGGGGGATCTTTGAAAAACTGTTTTTT
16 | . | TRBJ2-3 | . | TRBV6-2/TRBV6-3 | CASSYGRAQGGDTQYF | TGTGCCAGCAGTTACGGTCGGGCTCAAGGAGGAGATACGCAGTATTTT
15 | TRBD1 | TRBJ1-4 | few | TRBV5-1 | CASSSGQGSHEKLFF | TGCGCCAGCAGCTCGGGACAGGGATCGCATGAAAAACTGTTTTTT
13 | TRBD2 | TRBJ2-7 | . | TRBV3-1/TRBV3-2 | CASMPSGTYEQYF | TGTGCCAGCATGCCTAGCGGTACCTACGAGCAGTACTTC
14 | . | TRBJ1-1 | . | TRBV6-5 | CASSFNGKNTEAFF | TGTGCCAGCAGTTTCAACGGGAAGAACACTGAAGCTTTCTTT
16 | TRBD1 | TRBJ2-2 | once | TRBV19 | CASSITGGKNTGELFF | TGTGCCAGTAGTATAACAGGGGGGAAGAACACCGGGGAGCTGTTTTTT
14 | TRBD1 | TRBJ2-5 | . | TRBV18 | CASSLRQGQETQYF | TGTGCCAGCTCACTTCGACAGGGCCAAGAGACCCAGTACTTC
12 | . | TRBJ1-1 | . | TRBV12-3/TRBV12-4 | CASRPGYTEAFF | TGTGCCAGCAGGCCAGGGTACACTGAAGCTTTCTTT
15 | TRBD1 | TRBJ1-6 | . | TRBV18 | CASSPGQGGNSPLHF | TGTGCCAGCTCACCAGGACAGGGAGGAAATTCACCCCTCCACTTT
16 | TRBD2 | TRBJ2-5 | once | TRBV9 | CASSVGLAGTQETQYF | TGTGCCAGCAGCGTAGGGCTAGCGGGAACCCAAGAGACCCAGTACTTC
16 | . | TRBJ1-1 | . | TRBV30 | CAWSGASVTGDTEAFF | TGTGCCTGGAGTGGGGCCTCGGTAACCGGGGACACTGAAGCTTTCTTT
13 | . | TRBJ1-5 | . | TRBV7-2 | CASSLAFNQPQHF | TGTGCCAGCAGCTTGGCATTTAATCAGCCCCAGCATTTT
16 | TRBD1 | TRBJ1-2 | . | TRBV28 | CASSFPSTGGIYGYTF | TGTGCCAGCAGTTTCCCGTCCACAGGGGGAATCTATGGCTACACCTTC
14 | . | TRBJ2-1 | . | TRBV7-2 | CASSLEEGYNEQFF | TGTGCCAGCAGCTTAGAGGAGGGGTACAATGAGCAGTTCTTC
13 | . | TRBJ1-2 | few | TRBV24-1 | CATSVGRAYGYTF | TGTGCCACCAGTGTAGGGCGGGCATATGGCTACACCTTC
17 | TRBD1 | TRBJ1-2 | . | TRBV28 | CASSEGGQGGFGYGYTF | TGTGCCAGCAGTGAAGGGGGACAGGGAGGATTTGGCTATGGCTACACCTTC
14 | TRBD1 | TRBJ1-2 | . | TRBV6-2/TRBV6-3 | CASSYSGTGYLYTF | TGTGCCAGCAGTTACTCGGGGACAGGGTACCTCTACACCTTC
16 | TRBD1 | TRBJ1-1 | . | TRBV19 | CASSIMVGQGNTEAFF | TGTGCCAGTAGTATTATGGTGGGACAGGGGAACACTGAAGCTTTCTTT
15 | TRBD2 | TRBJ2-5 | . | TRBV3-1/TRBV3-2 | CASRRSGGARETQYF | TGTGCCAGCAGACGAAGCGGGGGGGCCCGGGAGACCCAGTACTTC
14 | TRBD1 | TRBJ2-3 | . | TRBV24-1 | CATRPGQPTDTQYF | TGTGCCACCAGGCCGGGACAGCCAACAGATACGCAGTATTTT
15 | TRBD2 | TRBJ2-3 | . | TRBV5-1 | CASSLVGLGQDTQYF | TGCGCCAGCAGCTTGGTCGGACTAGGGCAAGATACGCAGTATTTT
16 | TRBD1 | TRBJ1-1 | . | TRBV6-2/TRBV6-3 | CASSPQTGGDLGEAFF | TGTGCCAGCAGTCCACAGACAGGGGGAGACCTTGGTGAAGCTTTCTTT
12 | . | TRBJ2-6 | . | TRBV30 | CAWSQGANVLTF | TGTGCCTGGAGTCAAGGGGCCAACGTCCTGACTTTC
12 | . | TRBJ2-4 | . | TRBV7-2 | CASSWGGDIQYF | TGTGCCAGCAGCTGGGGCGGGGACATTCAGTACTTC
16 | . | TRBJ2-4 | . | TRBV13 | CASSMEGFGGGSVQYF | TGTGCCAGCAGCATGGAGGGATTTGGCGGAGGATCGGTTCAGTACTTC
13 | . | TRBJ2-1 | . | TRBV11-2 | CASSLAGMGEQFF | TGTGCCAGCAGCTTAGCCGGGATGGGTGAGCAGTTCTTC
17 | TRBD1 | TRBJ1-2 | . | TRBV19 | CASSFWTGGAGDYGYTF | TGTGCCAGTAGTTTCTGGACAGGGGGCGCAGGCGACTATGGCTACACCTTC
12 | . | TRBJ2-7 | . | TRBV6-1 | CASSEGHYEQYF | TGTGCCAGCAGTGAAGGTCACTACGAGCAGTACTTC
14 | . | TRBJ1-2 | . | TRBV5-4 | CASSTVTFTGGYTF | TGTGCCAGCAGCACTGTTACATTCACGGGGGGCTACACCTTC
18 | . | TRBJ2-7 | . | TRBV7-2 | CASSSLSVGRGFSYEQYF | TGTGCCAGCAGCTCCTTATCAGTAGGCCGGGGTTTCTCCTACGAGCAGTACTTC
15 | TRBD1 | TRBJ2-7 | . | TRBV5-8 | CASSPGGQGFYEQYF | TGTGCCAGCAGCCCGGGCGGACAGGGGTTTTACGAGCAGTACTTC
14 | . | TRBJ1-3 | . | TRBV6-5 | CASSRPGEFNTIYF | TGTGCCAGCAGTCGCCCGGGAGAATTTAACACCATATATTTT
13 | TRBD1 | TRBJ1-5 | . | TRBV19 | CASTDRDEQPQHF | TGTGCCAGTACTGACAGGGACGAACAGCCCCAGCATTTT
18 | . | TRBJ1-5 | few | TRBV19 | CASTTWRAMSKEGQPQHF | TGTGCCAGTACCACATGGAGGGCCATGTCTAAAGAGGGTCAGCCCCAGCATTTT
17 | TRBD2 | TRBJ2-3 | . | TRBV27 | CASTSLGSGGTTDTQYF | TGTGCCAGCACCTCGCTGGGTAGCGGGGGAACCACAGATACGCAGTATTTT
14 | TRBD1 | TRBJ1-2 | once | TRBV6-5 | CASSPDRGIRGYTF | TGTGCCAGCAGCCCAGACAGGGGGATTAGGGGCTACACCTTC
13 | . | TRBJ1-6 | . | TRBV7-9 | CASSLDSNSPLHF | TGTGCCAGCAGCTTAGATAGCAATTCACCCCTCCACTTT